These T cell receptor beta chains were read from a single sample in a study of T cell responses to AZD1222 COVID-19 vaccine. Assay used: immunoSEQ multiplex PCR; TCRdb lists only in-frame clones, some missing. The sample contains some 95,000 clones, around 87% of which appear only once. The sequencing used peripheral blood, collected 28 days after the second AZD1222 dose. All receptors come from an adult who received the AZD1222 COVID-19 vaccine. The CDR3 runs from the conserved cysteine through the conserved F or W.

j_gene: TRBJ2-7
v_gene: TRBV4-2
len: 13
CDR3aa: CASSQDTTYEQYF

j_gene: TRBJ1-4
v_gene: TRBV27
len: 15
CDR3aa: CASSSLQEANEKLFF

j_gene: TRBJ2-3
v_gene: TRBV3-1/TRBV3-2
len: 18
CDR3aa: CASSQDLGLSTPTDTQYF

j_gene: TRBJ1-4
v_gene: TRBV3-1/TRBV3-2
len: 16
CDR3aa: CASSPRGPILNEKLFF

j_gene: TRBJ2-3
v_gene: TRBV5-1
len: 16
CDR3aa: CASSLESREGLDTQYF

j_gene: TRBJ1-3
v_gene: TRBV5-1
len: 14
CDR3aa: CASSLGGTGNTIYF

j_gene: TRBJ1-1
v_gene: TRBV29-1
len: 15
CDR3aa: CSVKIRDSPNTEAFF

j_gene: TRBJ2-1
v_gene: TRBV7-3
len: 15
CDR3aa: CASSLVIAGVNEQFF

j_gene: TRBJ2-5
v_gene: TRBV15
len: 13
CDR3aa: CATSRDQRGTQYF

j_gene: TRBJ2-1
v_gene: TRBV3-1/TRBV3-2
len: 13
CDR3aa: CASRRAGYNEQFF

j_gene: TRBJ2-1
v_gene: TRBV5-5
len: 15
CDR3aa: CASSLGAPLYNEQFF

j_gene: TRBJ1-1
v_gene: TRBV20-1
len: 11
CDR3aa: CSATQGGRAFF

j_gene: TRBJ2-1
v_gene: TRBV28
len: 16
CDR3aa: CASSLPTGRAVDEQFF

j_gene: TRBJ1-1
v_gene: TRBV3-1/TRBV3-2
len: 13
CDR3aa: CASSQGGRTEAFF

j_gene: TRBJ2-6
v_gene: TRBV7-8
len: 17
CDR3aa: CASSPTGSGSGANVLTF

j_gene: TRBJ1-2
v_gene: TRBV5-5
len: 14
CDR3aa: CASSYTGTSYGYTF

j_gene: TRBJ2-2
v_gene: TRBV3-1/TRBV3-2
len: 16
CDR3aa: CASSQVMGTNTGELFF

j_gene: TRBJ1-6
v_gene: TRBV6-6
len: 14
CDR3aa: CATRDRGTNSPLHF

j_gene: TRBJ2-1
v_gene: TRBV5-1
len: 16
CDR3aa: CASSPAGDEAYNEQFF

j_gene: TRBJ2-7
v_gene: TRBV16
len: 14
CDR3aa: CASSQSTWGREQYF

j_gene: TRBJ1-5
v_gene: TRBV2
len: 15
CDR3aa: CASSGPLGSNQPQHF

j_gene: TRBJ2-1
v_gene: TRBV4-1
len: 18
CDR3aa: CASSRELGLAAFYNEQFF

j_gene: TRBJ1-5
v_gene: TRBV19
len: 18
CDR3aa: CASSSPFRTSDSNQPQHF

j_gene: TRBJ1-1
v_gene: TRBV30
len: 11
CDR3aa: CAWSVGGEAFF

j_gene: TRBJ1-2
v_gene: TRBV20-1
len: 11
CDR3aa: CSAQGAHGYTF

j_gene: TRBJ1-5
v_gene: TRBV12-3/TRBV12-4
len: 13
CDR3aa: CASSFEGNQPQHF

j_gene: TRBJ1-4
v_gene: TRBV5-1
len: 15
CDR3aa: CASSLPGTTNEKLFF

j_gene: TRBJ1-2
v_gene: TRBV18
len: 13
CDR3aa: CASSQGAGNGYTF